This is a list of T cell receptor beta chains from one sample in a study of blood T cells in healthy people across ages. MiXCR, run by TCRdb on the 5' RACE reads, gives a single entry per CDR3 protein. The sample records about 770,000 distinct CDR3 sequences, under 55% being singletons. The sample comprised blood. These receptors were obtained from a man between 60 and 75 years old in good health. Each CDR3 is given with its conserved first and last residue. Fields, in order: V gene, clone size, J gene, D gene, CDR3 DNA, CDR3 protein. A D gene is named only where the DNA matches it firmly. Clone size appears in some rows only: once, few, many, or a class for an expanded clone.

TRBV25-1	few	TRBJ1-4	TRBD1	TGTGCCAGCAGGGACAGGGGGCGTGAAAAACTGTTTTTT	CASRDRGREKLFF
TRBV10-3	.	TRBJ2-7	TRBD1	TGTGCCATCAGTCAGGCCGGGACAGGGGCCGAGCAGTACTTC	CAISQAGTGAEQYF
TRBV20-1	.	TRBJ1-1	.	TGCAGTGCTAAGAACAGGGAACGGAACACTGAAGCTTTCTTT	CSAKNRERNTEAFF
TRBV14	few	TRBJ2-5	TRBD1	TGTGCCAGCAGCCAAGATTCGAGACAGGGGGCTAGAGAGACCCAGTACTTC	CASSQDSRQGARETQYF
TRBV29-1	few	TRBJ1-2	.	TGCAGCGTTTACGATGGCTACACCTTC	CSVYDGYTF
TRBV7-2	few	TRBJ2-7	.	TGTGCCAGCAGCCTACGGCAGACCGAGCAGTACTTC	CASSLRQTEQYF
TRBV4-3	.	TRBJ2-7	TRBD1	TGCGCCAGCAGCCAAGATGTGGCAGGGGGCAGGTACGAGCAGTACTTC	CASSQDVAGGRYEQYF
TRBV4-1	.	TRBJ1-5	.	TGCGCCAGCAGCCAAGATAACCGGAACAGGGAGGGGAATCAGCCCCAGCATTTT	CASSQDNRNREGNQPQHF
TRBV5-5	.	TRBJ2-3	TRBD1	TGTGCCAGCAGCTTACAGGGGCAGGGGGCGAATACGCAGTATTTT	CASSLQGQGANTQYF
TRBV3-1	.	TRBJ2-7	.	TGTGCCAGCAGCCAAGACTATACAGGGACCAACTACGAGCAGTACTTC	CASSQDYTGTNYEQYF
TRBV4-1	.	TRBJ2-1	TRBD2	TGCGCCAGCAGCCAAGATCCAGCGGGGGGTTACAATGAGCAGTTCTTC	CASSQDPAGGYNEQFF
TRBV7-2	few	TRBJ2-7	.	TGTGCCAGCAGACCCGGGGGTAACTCCTACGAGCAGTACTTC	CASRPGGNSYEQYF
TRBV11-1	.	TRBJ2-3	TRBD1	TGTGCCAGCAGCTTAGAGTCGGTGTGGGGACAGGGGGCGAGTGGCACAGATACGCAGTATTTT	CASSLESVWGQGASGTDTQYF
TRBV5-1	.	TRBJ2-7	TRBD1	TGCGCCAGCAGTAAGACCCCCGGGACAGTTACTTACGAGCAGTACTTC	CASSKTPGTVTYEQYF
TRBV27	.	TRBJ2-2	.	TGTGCCAGCAGTGCCTCATTCCCCGGGGAGCTGTTTTTT	CASSASFPGELFF
TRBV12-3/TRBV12-4	.	TRBJ2-1	.	TGTGCCAGCAGTTTTAGGACAGAGCAGTTCTTC	CASSFRTEQFF
TRBV6-2/TRBV6-3	.	TRBJ2-7	.	TGTGCCGGCAGTTATAGTGACAATTCCTACGAGCAGTACTTC	CAGSYSDNSYEQYF
TRBV5-1	few	TRBJ2-1	.	TGCGCCAGCAGCTTAGGTTTTGAGGAGCAGTTCTTC	CASSLGFEEQFF
TRBV29-1	few	TRBJ1-2	.	TGCAGCGTGATTCAACAGGAAAACTATGGCTACACCTTC	CSVIQQENYGYTF
TRBV7-2	.	TRBJ2-5	.	TGTGCCAGCAGCTTAAATAAAGGGGTCCAGTACTTC	CASSLNKGVQYF
TRBV4-1	.	TRBJ2-1	.	TGCGCCAGCAGCCGAGACTTAGGCAGGGAAGGGGATGAGCAGTTCTTC	CASSRDLGREGDEQFF
TRBV7-2	few	TRBJ2-1	.	TGTGCCAGCAGCCCCCGGCCGGGGGGCCTAAACAATGAGCAGTTCTTC	CASSPRPGGLNNEQFF
TRBV12-3/TRBV12-4	few	TRBJ2-7	TRBD1	TGTGCCAGCAGTTTAAGGGGGCCGCAACCCCCCTACGAGCAGTACTTC	CASSLRGPQPPYEQYF
TRBV12-5	once	TRBJ2-7	.	TGTGCTAGTCACCTGACAGGTTCCTACGAGCAGTACTTC	CASHLTGSYEQYF
TRBV20-1	few	TRBJ2-1	.	TGCAGTGCTAGATTTGGGAATGAGCAGTTCTTC	CSARFGNEQFF
TRBV7-9	.	TRBJ2-3	.	TGTGCCAGCAGCTCGGACGTCTACACAGATACGCAGTATTTT	CASSSDVYTDTQYF
TRBV4-1	few	TRBJ2-1	.	TGCGCCAGCAGCCAAGTAGGGGCAGGGTACAATGAGCAGTTCTTC	CASSQVGAGYNEQFF
TRBV7-9	.	TRBJ1-2	.	TGTGCCAGCAGCCCCTCGGAAGGCAGTTCCTATGGCTACACCTTC	CASSPSEGSSYGYTF
TRBV20-1	.	TRBJ2-5	.	TGCAGTGCTCCCCTAGGGACCCAGTACTTC	CSAPLGTQYF
TRBV3-1	.	TRBJ2-7	.	TGTGCCAGCAGCCAATTATCGAGCGAGCAGTACTTC	CASSQLSSEQYF
TRBV2	.	TRBJ1-4	.	TGTGCCTCCGAGGCAGAAGAAAATGAAAAACTGTTTTTT	CASEAEENEKLFF
TRBV4-3	.	TRBJ1-5	.	TGCGCCAGCAGCCTAAGTTACAGGGAAGGGCAGCCCCAGCATTTT	CASSLSYREGQPQHF
TRBV12-3/TRBV12-4	few	TRBJ1-4	.	TGTGCCAGCAGTCGCCGGGACTGGGGTGAAAAACTGTTTTTT	CASSRRDWGEKLFF
TRBV2	.	TRBJ2-5	TRBD1	TGTGCCAGCGCCGGGGACAGAAGAAATGAGCAGTACTTC	CASAGDRRNEQYF
TRBV11-3	.	TRBJ2-5	.	TGTGCCAGCAGCTTGCAGGGGCCTTACGAGACCCAGTACTTC	CASSLQGPYETQYF
TRBV6-5	.	TRBJ2-1	.	TGTGCCAGCAGCCGCATGATGTACACTGAGCAGTTCTTC	CASSRMMYTEQFF
TRBV29-1	.	TRBJ2-1	TRBD1	TGCGGCGTTACGTTCCCTTCGCGGGACAGGAGCTCCTACAATGAGCAGTTCTTC	CGVTFPSRDRSSYNEQFF
TRBV11-3	.	TRBJ1-1	.	TGTGCCAGCAACCTCTATAACACTGAAGCTTTCTTT	CASNLYNTEAFF
TRBV7-2	.	TRBJ2-7	TRBD2	TGTGCCAGCAGCAAACAAACGGCAGCGGGGGGTTACAATGAGCAGTACTTC	CASSKQTAAGGYNEQYF
TRBV14	few	TRBJ2-1	TRBD2	TGTGCCAGCAGCCAAGATCGGGGTAGCGGGGCCTACAATGAGCAGTTCTTC	CASSQDRGSGAYNEQFF